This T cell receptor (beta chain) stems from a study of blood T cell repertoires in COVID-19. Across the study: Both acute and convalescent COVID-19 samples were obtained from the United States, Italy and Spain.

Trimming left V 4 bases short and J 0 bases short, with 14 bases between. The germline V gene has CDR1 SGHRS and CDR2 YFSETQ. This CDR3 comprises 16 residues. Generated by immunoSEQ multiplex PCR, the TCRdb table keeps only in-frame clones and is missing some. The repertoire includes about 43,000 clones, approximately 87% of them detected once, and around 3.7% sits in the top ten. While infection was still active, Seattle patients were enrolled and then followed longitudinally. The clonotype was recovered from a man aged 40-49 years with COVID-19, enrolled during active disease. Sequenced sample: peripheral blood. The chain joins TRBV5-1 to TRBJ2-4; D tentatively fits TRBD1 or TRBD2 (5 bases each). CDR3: CASSLGVGGAKNIQYF. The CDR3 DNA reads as TGCGCCAGCAGCCTGGGGGTTGGAGGAGCCAAAAACATTCAGTACTTC.